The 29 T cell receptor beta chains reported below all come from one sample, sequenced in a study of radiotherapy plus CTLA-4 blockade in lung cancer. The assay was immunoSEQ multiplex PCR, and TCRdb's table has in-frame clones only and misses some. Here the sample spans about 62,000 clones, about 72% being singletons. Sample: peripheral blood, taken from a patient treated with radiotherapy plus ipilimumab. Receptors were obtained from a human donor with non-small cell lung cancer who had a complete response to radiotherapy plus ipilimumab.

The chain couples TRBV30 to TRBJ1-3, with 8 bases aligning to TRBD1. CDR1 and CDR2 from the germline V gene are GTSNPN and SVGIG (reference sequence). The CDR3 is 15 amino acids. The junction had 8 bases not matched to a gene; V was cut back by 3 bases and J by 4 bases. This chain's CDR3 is CAWRGRGRLGNTIYF. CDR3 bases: TGTGCCTGGAGGGGCAGGGGGCGTTTGGGAAACACCATATATTTT.

The chain's CDR3 is CASSPITSATGELFF. CDR3 nucleotides: TGTGCCAGCTCACCTATCACTAGCGCCACCGGGGAGCTGTTTTTT. The chain couples TRBV18 to TRBJ2-2; 7 bases match TRBD2. This CDR3 is built from 15 residues. CDR1 is KGHSH and CDR2 is LQKENI in the germline V gene. Germline trimming cut 3 bases from V and 4 bases from J; bases unmatched to any gene: 5.

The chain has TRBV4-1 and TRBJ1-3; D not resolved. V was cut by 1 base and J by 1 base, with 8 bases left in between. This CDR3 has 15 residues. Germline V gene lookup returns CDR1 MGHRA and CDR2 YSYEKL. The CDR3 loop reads CASSQGRASGNTIYF. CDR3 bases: TGCGCCAGCAGCCAAGGGAGGGCGTCTGGAAACACCATATATTTT.

This chain's CDR3 is CASSSQGHRGQPQHF. CDR3 bases: TGTGCCAGCAGCTCCCAGGGTCACAGGGGTCAGCCCCAGCATTTT. The gene calls are TRBV7-8 and TRBJ1-5, with 7 bases lining up with TRBD1. V dropped 4 bases and J dropped 6; count of bases not matched to a gene: 9. Germline V CDR1 and CDR2: SGHVS, FQNEAQ. This CDR3 comprises 15 residues.

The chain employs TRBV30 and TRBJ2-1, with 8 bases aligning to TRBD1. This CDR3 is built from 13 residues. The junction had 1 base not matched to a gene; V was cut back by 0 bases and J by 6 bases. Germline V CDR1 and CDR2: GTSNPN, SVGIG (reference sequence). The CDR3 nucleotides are TGTGCCTGGAGTGTACAGGGGGTCAATGAGCAGTTCTTC. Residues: CAWSVQGVNEQFF.

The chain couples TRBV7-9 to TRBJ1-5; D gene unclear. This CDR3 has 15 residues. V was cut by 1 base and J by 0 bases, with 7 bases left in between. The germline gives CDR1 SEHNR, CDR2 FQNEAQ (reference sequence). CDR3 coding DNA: TGTGCCAGCAGCTTAGGAGGCTCTAGCAATCAGCCCCAGCATTTT. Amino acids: CASSLGGSSNQPQHF.

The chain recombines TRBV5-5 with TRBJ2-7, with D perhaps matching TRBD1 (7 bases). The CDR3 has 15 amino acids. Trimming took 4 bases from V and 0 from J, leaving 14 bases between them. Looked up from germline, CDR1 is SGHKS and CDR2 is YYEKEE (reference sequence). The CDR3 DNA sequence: TGTGCCAGCAGCCTTCAGGGGGGTTTCTCCTACGAGCAGTACTTC. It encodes CASSLQGGFSYEQYF. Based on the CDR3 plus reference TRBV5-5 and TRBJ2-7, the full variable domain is DAGVTQSPTHLIKTRGQQVTLRCSPISGHKSVSWYQQVLGQGPQFIFQYYEKEERGRGNFPDRFSARQFPNYSSELNVNALLLGDSALYLCASSLQGGFSYEQYFGPGTRLTVT.

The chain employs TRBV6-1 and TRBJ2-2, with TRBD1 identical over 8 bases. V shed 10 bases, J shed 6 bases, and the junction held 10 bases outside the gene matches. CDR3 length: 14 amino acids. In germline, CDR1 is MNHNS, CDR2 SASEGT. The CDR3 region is CATNQDRAAGELFF. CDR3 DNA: TGTGCCACCAATCAGGACAGGGCTGCCGGGGAGCTGTTTTTT.

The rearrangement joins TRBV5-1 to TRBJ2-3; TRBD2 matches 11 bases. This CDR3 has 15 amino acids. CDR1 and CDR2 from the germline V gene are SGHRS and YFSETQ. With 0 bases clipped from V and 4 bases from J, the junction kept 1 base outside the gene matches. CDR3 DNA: TGCGCCAGCAGCTTGGATAGCGGGGGGGCAGATACGCAGTATTTT. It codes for CASSLDSGGADTQYF.

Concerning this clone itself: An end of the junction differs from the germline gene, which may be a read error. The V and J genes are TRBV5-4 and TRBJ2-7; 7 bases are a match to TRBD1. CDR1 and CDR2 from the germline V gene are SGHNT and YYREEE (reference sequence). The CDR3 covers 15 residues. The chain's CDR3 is CASSQERQGPYEQYF. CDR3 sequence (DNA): TGCGCCAGCAGCCAAGAAAGACAGGGACCCTACGAGCAGTACTTC.

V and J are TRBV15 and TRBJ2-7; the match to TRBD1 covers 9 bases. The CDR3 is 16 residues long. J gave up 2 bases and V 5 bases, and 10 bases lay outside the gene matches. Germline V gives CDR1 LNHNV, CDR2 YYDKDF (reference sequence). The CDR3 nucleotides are TGTGCCACCAGCCGCATGGGACAGGGATCAACCTACGAGCAGTACTTC. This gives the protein CATSRMGQGSTYEQYF.

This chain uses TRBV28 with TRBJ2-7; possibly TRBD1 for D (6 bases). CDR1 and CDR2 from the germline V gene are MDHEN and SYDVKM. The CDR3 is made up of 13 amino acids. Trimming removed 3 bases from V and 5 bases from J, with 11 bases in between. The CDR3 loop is CASSFHRVDEQYF. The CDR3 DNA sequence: TGTGCCAGCAGTTTCCACAGGGTCGACGAGCAGTACTTC.

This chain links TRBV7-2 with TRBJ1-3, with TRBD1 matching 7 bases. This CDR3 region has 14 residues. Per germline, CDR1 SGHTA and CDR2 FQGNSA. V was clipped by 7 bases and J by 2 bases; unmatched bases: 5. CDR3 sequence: CASTLGTAGNTIYF. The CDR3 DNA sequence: TGTGCCAGCACCCTGGGGACAGCTGGAAACACCATATATTTT.

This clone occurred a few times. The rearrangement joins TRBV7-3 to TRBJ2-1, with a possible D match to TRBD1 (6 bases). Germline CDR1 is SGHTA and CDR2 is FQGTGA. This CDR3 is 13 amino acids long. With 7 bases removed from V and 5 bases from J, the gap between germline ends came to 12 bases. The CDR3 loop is CASTSPGDNEQFF. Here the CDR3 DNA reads TGTGCCAGCACCTCCCCAGGGGACAATGAGCAGTTCTTC.

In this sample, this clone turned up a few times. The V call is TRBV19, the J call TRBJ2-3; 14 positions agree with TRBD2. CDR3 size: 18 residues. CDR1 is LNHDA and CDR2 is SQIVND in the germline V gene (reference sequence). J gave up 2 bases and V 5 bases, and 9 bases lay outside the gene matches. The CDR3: CASSPGLAGALITDTQYF. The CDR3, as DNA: TGTGCCAGTAGTCCGGGACTAGCGGGGGCCCTTATCACAGATACGCAGTATTTT.

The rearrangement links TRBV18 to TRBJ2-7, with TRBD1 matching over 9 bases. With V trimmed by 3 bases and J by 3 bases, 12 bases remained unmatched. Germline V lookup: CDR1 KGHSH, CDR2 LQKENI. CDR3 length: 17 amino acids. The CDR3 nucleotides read TGTGCCAGCTCACCGAAATCTTCTGGGACAGGGTACTACGAGCAGTACTTC. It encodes CASSPKSSGTGYYEQYF.

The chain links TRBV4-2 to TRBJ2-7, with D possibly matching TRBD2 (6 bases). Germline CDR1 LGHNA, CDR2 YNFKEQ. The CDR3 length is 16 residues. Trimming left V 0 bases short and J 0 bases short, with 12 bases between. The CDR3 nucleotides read TGTGCCAGCAGCCAAGATCTTGCGGGGCTCTCCTACGAGCAGTACTTC. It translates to CASSQDLAGLSYEQYF.

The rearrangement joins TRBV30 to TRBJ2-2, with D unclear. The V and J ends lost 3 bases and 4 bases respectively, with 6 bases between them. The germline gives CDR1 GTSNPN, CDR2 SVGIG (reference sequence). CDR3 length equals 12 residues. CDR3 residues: CAWRQSTGELFF. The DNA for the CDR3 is TGTGCCTGGAGACAGAGCACCGGGGAGCTGTTTTTT.

CDR3 nucleotides: TGTGCCAGCAGTCCAGCGGGCGGAATTCATGGCTACACCTTC. Amino acids: CASSPAGGIHGYTF. The chain recombines TRBV27 with TRBJ1-2; unclear D gene. V was clipped by 5 bases and J by 6 bases, with 16 bases between them. The CDR3 totals 14 residues. Per germline, CDR1 MNHEY and CDR2 SMNVEV (reference sequence).

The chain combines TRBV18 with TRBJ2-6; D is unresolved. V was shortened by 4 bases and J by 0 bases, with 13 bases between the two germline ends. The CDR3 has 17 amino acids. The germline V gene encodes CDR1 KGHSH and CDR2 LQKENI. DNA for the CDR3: TGTGCCAGCTCACTAAGCAGGCCGAGCTCTGGGGCCAACGTCCTGACTTTC. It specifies CASSLSRPSSGANVLTF.

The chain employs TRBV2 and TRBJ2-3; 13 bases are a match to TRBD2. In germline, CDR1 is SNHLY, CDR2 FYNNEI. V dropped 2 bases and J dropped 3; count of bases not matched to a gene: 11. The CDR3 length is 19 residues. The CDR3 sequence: CASSESGGTSGVRTDTQYF. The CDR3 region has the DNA TGTGCCAGCAGTGAAAGCGGGGGGACTAGCGGGGTTAGAACAGATACGCAGTATTTT.

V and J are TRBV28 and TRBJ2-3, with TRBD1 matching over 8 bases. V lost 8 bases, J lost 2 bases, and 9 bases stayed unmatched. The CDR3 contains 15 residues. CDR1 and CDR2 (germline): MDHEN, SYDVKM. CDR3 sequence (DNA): TGTGCCAGCGCGACTCAGGGGGCAGACACAGATACGCAGTATTTT. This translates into CASATQGADTDTQYF.

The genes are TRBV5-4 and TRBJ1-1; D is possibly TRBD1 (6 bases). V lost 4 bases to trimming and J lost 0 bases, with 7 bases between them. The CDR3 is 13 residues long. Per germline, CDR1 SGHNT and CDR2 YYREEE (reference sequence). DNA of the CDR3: TGTGCCAGCAGCGGGGACATGAACACTGAAGCTTTCTTT. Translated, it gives CASSGDMNTEAFF.

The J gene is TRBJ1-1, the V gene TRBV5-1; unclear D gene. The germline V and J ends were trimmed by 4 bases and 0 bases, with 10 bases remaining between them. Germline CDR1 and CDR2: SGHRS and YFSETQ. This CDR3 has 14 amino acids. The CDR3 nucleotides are TGCGCCAGCAGCCAATCAACAGTGAACACTGAAGCTTTCTTT. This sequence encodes CASSQSTVNTEAFF.

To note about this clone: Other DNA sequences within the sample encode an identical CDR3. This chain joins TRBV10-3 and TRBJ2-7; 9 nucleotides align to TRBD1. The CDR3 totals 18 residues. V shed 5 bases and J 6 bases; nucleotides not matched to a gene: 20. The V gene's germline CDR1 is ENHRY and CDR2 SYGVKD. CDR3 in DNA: TGTGCCATCAGTAAAGCACCGGGACAGGGAGGACTCCTAGGCGAGCAGTACTTC. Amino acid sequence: CAISKAPGQGGLLGEQYF.

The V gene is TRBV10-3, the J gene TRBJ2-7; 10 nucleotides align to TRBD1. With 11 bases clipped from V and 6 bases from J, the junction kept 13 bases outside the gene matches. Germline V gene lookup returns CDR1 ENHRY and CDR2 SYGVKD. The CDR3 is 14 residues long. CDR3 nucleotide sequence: TGTGCCGCAACCGGGACAGGGGTTGTGGGCGAGCAGTACTTC. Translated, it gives CAATGTGVVGEQYF.

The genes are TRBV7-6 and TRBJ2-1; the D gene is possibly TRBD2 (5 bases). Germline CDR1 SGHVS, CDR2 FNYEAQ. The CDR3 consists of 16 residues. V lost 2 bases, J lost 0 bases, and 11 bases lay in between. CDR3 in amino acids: CASSLLLGSSYNEQFF. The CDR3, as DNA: TGTGCCAGCAGCTTATTGCTGGGGAGCTCCTACAATGAGCAGTTCTTC.

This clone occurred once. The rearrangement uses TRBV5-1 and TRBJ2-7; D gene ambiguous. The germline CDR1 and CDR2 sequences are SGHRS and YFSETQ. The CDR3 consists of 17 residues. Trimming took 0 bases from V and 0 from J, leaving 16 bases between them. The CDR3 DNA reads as TGCGCCAGCAGCTTGGAAGGTGGCAGCGCTTACTCCTACGAGCAGTACTTC. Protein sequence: CASSLEGGSAYSYEQYF.

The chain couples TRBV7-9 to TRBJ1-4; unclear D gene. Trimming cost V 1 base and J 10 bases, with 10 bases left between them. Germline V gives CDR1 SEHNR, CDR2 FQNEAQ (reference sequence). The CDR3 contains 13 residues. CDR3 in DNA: TGTGCCAGCAGCTTAGTCATTAGTGGAAAACTGTTTTTT. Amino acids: CASSLVISGKLFF.